This T cell receptor (beta chain) was obtained from a study of blood T cells in healthy people across ages. A sample-barcoded 5' primer and a J-beta primer mix were used in a second PCR of about 7 to 12 cycles. Each cDNA molecule carried a tag from a template-switch adaptor that contained 12 random nucleotides. All samples yielded 2.5 million or more CDR3-containing paired-end reads. TCRdb used MiXCR to reprocess the 5' RACE reads, holding one entry per CDR3 protein. Among some 1.4 million distinct CDR3 sequences listed, roughly 45% were seen once. Germline loops: CDR1 MNHEY, CDR2 SVGAGI. CDR3 length equals 15 residues. This clonotype has more than one count but fewer than ten. Antigen specificity is unknown. Notes on the study in general: Expanded clonotype changes were possibly confounded by unknown donor CMV status.

The sample comprised blood. The clonotype was recovered from a young woman in good health. The chain employs TRBV6-5 and TRBJ2-5, with TRBD1 identical over 8 bases. Near its end, the DNA agrees better with TRBJ2-7, so the J call may be wrong. In DNA form, the CDR3 reads TGTGCCAGCAGTTACTCGCTCAGGGGGCCTTACGAGCAGTACTTC. Translation gives CASSYSLRGPYEQYF.